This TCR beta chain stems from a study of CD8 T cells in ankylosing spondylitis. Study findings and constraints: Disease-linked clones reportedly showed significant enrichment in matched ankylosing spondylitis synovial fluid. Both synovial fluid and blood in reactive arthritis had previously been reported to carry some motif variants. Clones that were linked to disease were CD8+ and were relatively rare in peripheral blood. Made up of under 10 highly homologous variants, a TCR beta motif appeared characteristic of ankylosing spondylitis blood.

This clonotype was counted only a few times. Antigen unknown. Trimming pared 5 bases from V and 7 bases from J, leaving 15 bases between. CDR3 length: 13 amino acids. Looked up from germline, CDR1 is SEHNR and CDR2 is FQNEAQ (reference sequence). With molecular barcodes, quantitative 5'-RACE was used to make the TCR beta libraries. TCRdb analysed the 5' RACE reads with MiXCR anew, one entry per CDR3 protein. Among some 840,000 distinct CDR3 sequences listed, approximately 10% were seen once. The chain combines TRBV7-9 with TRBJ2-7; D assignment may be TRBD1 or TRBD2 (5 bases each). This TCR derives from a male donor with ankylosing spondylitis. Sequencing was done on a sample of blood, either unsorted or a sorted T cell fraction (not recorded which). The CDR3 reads CASSPVGVEEQYF. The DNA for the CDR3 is TGTGCCAGCAGCCCGGTGGGGGTGGAAGAGCAGTACTTC.